This TCR beta chain was observed in a study of human T cells and chemical hapten exposure. Study results and caveats: Healthy people's immune response may differ from that of the donors, who had alopecia.

One entry per CDR3 protein, called by TCRdb with MiXCR from the RACE reads. Of 55,000 to 75,000 distinct CDR3 sequences detected, approximately 6.7% appear once; the ten largest clones hold approximately 1.6%. Germline CDR1 DFQATT, CDR2 SNEGSKA (reference sequence). Unmatched junction bases numbered 12, after V lost 6 bases and J lost 6 bases. This CDR3 is built from 14 residues. This clonotype was seen at least ten times. Its antigen is currently unknown. This sample's time point: pre-sensitization, week 0. The treatment was: therapeutic diphenylcyclopropenone sensitization with weekly scalp DPC. The rearrangement uses TRBV20-1 and TRBJ2-3, with 7 bases that match TRBD1. The material was whole blood, obtained in connection with sensitization to the hapten diphenylcyclopropenone (DPC). The clonotype comes from a young woman with alopecia areata. Some clones in this sample may be carry-over from other donors' samples. The CDR3 here is CSAPLLGGMDTQYF. CDR3 nucleotides: TGCAGTGCCCCCCTATTAGGGGGCATGGATACGCAGTATTTT.